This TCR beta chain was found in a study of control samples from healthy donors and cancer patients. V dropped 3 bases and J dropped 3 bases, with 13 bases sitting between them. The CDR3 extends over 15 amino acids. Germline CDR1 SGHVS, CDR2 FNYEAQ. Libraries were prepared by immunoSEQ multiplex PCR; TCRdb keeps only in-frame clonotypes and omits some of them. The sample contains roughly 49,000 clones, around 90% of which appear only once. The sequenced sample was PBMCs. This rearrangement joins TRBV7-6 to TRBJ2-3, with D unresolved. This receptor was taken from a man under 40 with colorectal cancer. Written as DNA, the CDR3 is TGTGCCAGCAGCTTCAGAAGGACGGTGACAGATACGCAGTATTTT. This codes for CASSFRRTVTDTQYF.